These 18 T cell receptor beta chains were all obtained from the same sample, sequenced in a study of T cell responses to AZD1222 COVID-19 vaccine. The table came from immunoSEQ multiplex PCR; TCRdb's copy has only in-frame clones and leaves some out. The table lists 90,000 to 100,000 clones, approximately 84% of them singletons. The sample was peripheral blood, taken 28 days after the second AZD1222 dose. The receptors were gathered from an adult who received the AZD1222 COVID-19 vaccine.

The chain combines TRBV9 with TRBJ2-3; 8 bases map to TRBD1. V gave up 3 bases and J gave up 3 bases; unmatched junction bases: 9. The CDR3 loop spans 16 amino acids. CDR1 is SGDLS and CDR2 is YYNGEE in the germline V gene. The CDR3 DNA is TGTGCCAGCAGCGCCGACAGGGGCGGCAGGACAGATACGCAGTATTTT. Translation gives CASSADRGGRTDTQYF.

V and J are TRBV2 and TRBJ2-3; D possibly corresponds to TRBD1 (6 bases). CDR3 length: 13 residues. Germline assignment: CDR1 SNHLY and CDR2 FYNNEI. V was clipped by 8 bases and J by 2 bases, with 11 bases between them. Written as DNA, the CDR3 is TGTGCCAGCCAGGGGACCTACACAGATACGCAGTATTTT. Translated, it gives CASQGTYTDTQYF.

The chain joins TRBV29-1 to TRBJ2-7; possibly TRBD1 for D (5 bases). Per the germline V gene, CDR1 is SQVTM and CDR2 is ANQGSEA. CDR3 size: 11 residues. Trimming shortened V by 7 bases and J by 2 bases, and 9 bases separated the two germline ends. The CDR3 protein is CSALDTYEQYF. In DNA form, the CDR3 reads TGCAGCGCCCTGGACACCTACGAGCAGTACTTC.

The J gene is TRBJ1-5, the V gene TRBV7-2; D remains ambiguous. This CDR3 has 17 residues. Germline lookup yields CDR1 SGHTA and CDR2 FQGNSA. V gave up 2 bases and J gave up 3 bases, with 17 bases separating them. CDR3 nucleotides: TGTGCCAGCAGCTTAAGTCATGCAGCAGCGCTCAATCAGCCCCAGCATTTT. Protein product: CASSLSHAAALNQPQHF.

The chain carries TRBV5-1 and TRBJ1-4; 9 bases map to TRBD1. The V gene end was trimmed by 4 bases and the J gene end by 8 bases; junction bases not matched to a gene: 9. Germline V gives CDR1 SGHRS, CDR2 YFSETQ. The CDR3 extends over 15 amino acids. CDR3 DNA sequence: TGCGCCAGCAGCGCGGGGGACAGGGCGGAGGAAAAACTGTTTTTT. Amino acid sequence: CASSAGDRAEEKLFF.

The rearrangement links TRBV19 to TRBJ1-1; D is unclear. With 3 bases removed from V and 0 bases from J, the gap between germline ends came to 8 bases. The CDR3 covers 14 residues. Germline CDR1 LNHDA, CDR2 SQIVND (reference sequence). The CDR3: CASSITTMNTEAFF. The CDR3 DNA reads TGTGCCAGTAGTATTACAACTATGAACACTGAAGCTTTCTTT. Based on the CDR3 plus reference TRBV19 and TRBJ1-1, the full variable domain is DGGITQSPKYLFRKEGQNVTLSCEQNLNHDAMYWYRQDPGQGLRLIYYSQIVNDFQKGDIAEGYSVSREKKESFPLTVTSAQKNPTAFYLCASSITTMNTEAFFGQGTRLTVV.

The genes are TRBV3-1 (or the pseudogene TRBV3-2) and TRBJ1-1; D not resolved. Germline CDR1 is LGHDT and CDR2 is YNNKEL (reference sequence). This CDR3 region has 14 residues. Trimming cost V 4 bases and J 8 bases, with 17 bases left between them. CDR3 DNA: TGTGCCAGCAGCCTCCATGGGAGTTCCCCCGAAGCTTTCTTT. This translates into CASSLHGSSPEAFF.

The rearrangement uses TRBV7-9 and TRBJ2-1; D unclear. The V and J ends lost 1 base and 9 bases respectively, with 10 bases between them. Germline V gene lookup returns CDR1 SEHNR and CDR2 FQNEAQ (reference sequence). The CDR3 has 13 residues. The CDR3 region is CASSLETLFEQFF. DNA of the CDR3: TGTGCCAGCAGCTTAGAGACTCTTTTTGAGCAGTTCTTC.

J is TRBJ2-7 and V is TRBV21-1. TRBV21-1 is described as a pseudogene. CDR3 length: 10 amino acids. The CDR3 nucleotides read TGTATCTGGGTGGACTACGAGCAGTACTTC. Amino acids: CIWVDYEQYF.

The chain combines TRBV4-2 with TRBJ2-7; possibly TRBD1 for D (5 bases). Trimming removed 0 bases from V and 1 base from J, with 16 bases in between. Germline V gene lookup returns CDR1 LGHNA and CDR2 YNFKEQ. The CDR3 is made up of 17 amino acids. CDR3 DNA: TGTGCCAGCAGCCAAGAGGCTCCGCCAGGGTTATCCTACGAGCAGTACTTC. It yields the protein CASSQEAPPGLSYEQYF.

The chain recombines TRBV7-9 with TRBJ1-2; D is undetermined. Germline assignment: CDR1 SEHNR and CDR2 FQNEAQ (reference sequence). V dropped 3 bases and J dropped 3 bases, with 11 bases sitting between them. The CDR3 spans 14 residues. In DNA form, the CDR3 reads TGTGCCAGCAGCTTCAGACTGGATGACTATGGCTACACCTTC. It is translated as CASSFRLDDYGYTF.

The chain links TRBV6-5 to TRBJ1-3, with a tentative D call TRBD1 (6 bases). The ends were cut back, 5 bases at V and 4 bases at J, with 15 bases in the middle. The CDR3 runs 15 residues. Germline CDR1 and CDR2: MNHEY and SVGAGI. CDR3 in amino acids: CASSPQGNIGNTIYF. CDR3 DNA: TGTGCCAGCAGTCCGCAGGGGAATATCGGAAACACCATATATTTT.

The CDR3 protein is CASSPPLGRTDTQYF. The DNA of the CDR3 is TGTGCCAGCAGCCCCCCGTTGGGGCGCACAGATACGCAGTATTTT. This chain links TRBV7-9 with TRBJ2-3; a weak D match, TRBD1 (5 bases). The CDR3 contains 15 residues. Trimming stripped 5 bases from V and 1 base from J, with 13 bases between. The V gene's germline CDR1 is SEHNR and CDR2 FQNEAQ (reference sequence).

The V call is TRBV6-5, the J call TRBJ1-1; possibly TRBD1 for D (6 bases). The germline V and J ends were trimmed by 3 bases and 10 bases, with 12 bases remaining between them. The CDR3 sequence is 12 residues long. CDR1 is MNHEY and CDR2 is SVGAGI in the germline V gene. DNA of the CDR3: TGTGCCAGCAGTTATGGACAGCAAAGAGCTTTCTTT. Translated, it gives CASSYGQQRAFF.

V usage is TRBV7-8 and J usage is TRBJ2-1, with 9 positions matching TRBD2. The ends lost 7 bases at V and 2 bases at J; junction bases unmatched: 12. The CDR3 sequence is 17 residues long. Looked up from germline, CDR1 is SGHVS and CDR2 is FQNEAQ. CDR3 in DNA: TGTGCCAGCACCACTAGGGCTAGCGGGGAACCCTACAATGAGCAGTTCTTC. Translated, it gives CASTTRASGEPYNEQFF.

The chain uses TRBV5-4 and TRBJ2-7; TRBD1 is a possible D gene (6 bases). V was clipped by 4 bases and J by 5 bases, with 19 bases between them. Germline values: CDR1 SGHNT, CDR2 YYREEE (reference sequence). This CDR3 contains 15 residues. CDR3 sequence: CASSTPTRTVNEQYF. CDR3 DNA sequence: TGTGCCAGCAGCACCCCTACTAGGACAGTGAACGAGCAGTACTTC.

The CDR3: CASSQEIESGEQFF. CDR3 bases: TGTGCCAGCAGCCAAGAAATAGAGTCTGGGGAGCAGTTCTTC. V is TRBV3-1 (or the pseudogene TRBV3-2) and J is TRBJ2-1; no definite D call. CDR1 LGHDT and CDR2 YNNKEL come from the germline V gene (reference sequence). V was trimmed by 0 bases and J by 10 bases, leaving 13 bases between them. The CDR3 runs to 14 residues.

This chain joins TRBV11-3 and TRBJ2-7; D remains ambiguous. The CDR3 runs 15 residues. Trimming cost V 0 bases and J 3 bases, with 12 bases left between them. CDR1 and CDR2 (germline): SGHNT, YENEEA. CDR3 nucleotides: TGTGCCAGCAGCTTAGATTCGGGTCATCGCTACGAGCAGTACTTC. Translated, it gives CASSLDSGHRYEQYF.